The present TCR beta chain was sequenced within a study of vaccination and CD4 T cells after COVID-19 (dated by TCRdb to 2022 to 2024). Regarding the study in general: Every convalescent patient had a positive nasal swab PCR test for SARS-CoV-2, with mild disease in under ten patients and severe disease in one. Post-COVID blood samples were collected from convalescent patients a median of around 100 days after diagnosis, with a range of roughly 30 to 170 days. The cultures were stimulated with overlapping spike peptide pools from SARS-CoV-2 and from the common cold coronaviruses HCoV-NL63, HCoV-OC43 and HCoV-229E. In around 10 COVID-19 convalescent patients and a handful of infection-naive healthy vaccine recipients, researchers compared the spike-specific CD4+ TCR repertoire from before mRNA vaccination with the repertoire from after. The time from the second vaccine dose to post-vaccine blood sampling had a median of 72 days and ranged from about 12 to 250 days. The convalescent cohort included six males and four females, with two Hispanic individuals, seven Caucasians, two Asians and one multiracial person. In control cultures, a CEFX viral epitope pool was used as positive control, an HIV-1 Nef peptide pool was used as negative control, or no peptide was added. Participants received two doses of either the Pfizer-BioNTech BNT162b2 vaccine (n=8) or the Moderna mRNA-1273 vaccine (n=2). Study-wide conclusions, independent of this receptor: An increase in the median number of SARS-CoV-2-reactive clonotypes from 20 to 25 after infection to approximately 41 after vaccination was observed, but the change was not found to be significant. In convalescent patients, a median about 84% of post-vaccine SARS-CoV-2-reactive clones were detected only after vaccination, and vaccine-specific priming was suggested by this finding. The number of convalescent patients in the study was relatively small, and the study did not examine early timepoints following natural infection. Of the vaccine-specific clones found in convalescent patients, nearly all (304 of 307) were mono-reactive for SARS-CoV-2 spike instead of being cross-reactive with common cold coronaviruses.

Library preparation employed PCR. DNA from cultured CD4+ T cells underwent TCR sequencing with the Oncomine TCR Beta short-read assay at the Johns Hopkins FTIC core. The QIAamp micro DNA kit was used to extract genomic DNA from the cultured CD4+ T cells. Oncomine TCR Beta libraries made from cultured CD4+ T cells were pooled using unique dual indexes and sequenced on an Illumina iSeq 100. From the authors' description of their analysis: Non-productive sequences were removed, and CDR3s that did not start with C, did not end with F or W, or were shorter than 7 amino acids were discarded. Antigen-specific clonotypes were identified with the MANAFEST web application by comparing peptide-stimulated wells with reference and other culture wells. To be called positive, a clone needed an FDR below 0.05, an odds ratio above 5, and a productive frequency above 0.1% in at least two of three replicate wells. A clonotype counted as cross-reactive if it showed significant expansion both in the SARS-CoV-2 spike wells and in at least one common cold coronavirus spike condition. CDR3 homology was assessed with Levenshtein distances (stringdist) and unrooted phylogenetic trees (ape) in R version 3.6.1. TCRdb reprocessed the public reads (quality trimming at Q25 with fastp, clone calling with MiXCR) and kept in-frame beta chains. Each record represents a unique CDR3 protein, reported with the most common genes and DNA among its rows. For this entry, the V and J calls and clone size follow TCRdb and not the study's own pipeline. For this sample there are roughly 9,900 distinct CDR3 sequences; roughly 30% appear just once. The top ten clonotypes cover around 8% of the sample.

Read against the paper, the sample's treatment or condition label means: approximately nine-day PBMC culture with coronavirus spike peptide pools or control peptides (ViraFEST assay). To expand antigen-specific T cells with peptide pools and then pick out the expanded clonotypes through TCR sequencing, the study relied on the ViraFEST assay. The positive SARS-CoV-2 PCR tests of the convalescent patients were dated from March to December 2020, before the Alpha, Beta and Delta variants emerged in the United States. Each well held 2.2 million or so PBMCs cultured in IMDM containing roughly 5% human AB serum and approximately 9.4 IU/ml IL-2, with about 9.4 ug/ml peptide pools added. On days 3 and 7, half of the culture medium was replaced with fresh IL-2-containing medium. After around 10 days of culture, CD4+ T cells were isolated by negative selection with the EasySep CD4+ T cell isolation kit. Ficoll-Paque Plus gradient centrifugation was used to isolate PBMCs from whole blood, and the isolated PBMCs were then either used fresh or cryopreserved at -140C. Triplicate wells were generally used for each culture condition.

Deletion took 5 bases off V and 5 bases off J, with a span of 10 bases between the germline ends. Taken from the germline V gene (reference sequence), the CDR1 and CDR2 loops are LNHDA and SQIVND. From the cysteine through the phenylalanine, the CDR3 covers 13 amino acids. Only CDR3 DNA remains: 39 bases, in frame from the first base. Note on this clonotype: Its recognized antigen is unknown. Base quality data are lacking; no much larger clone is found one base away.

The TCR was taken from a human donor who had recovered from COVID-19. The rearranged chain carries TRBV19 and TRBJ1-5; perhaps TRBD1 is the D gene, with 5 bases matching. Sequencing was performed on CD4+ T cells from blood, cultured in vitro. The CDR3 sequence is CASSAKTDQPQHF. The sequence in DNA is TGTGCCAGTAGTGCGAAGACAGATCAGCCCCAGCATTTT.